This T cell receptor (beta chain) was obtained from a study of cytomegalovirus exposure and HLA in healthy donors. The PCR used 60 Vbeta and 13 Jbeta primers. Measured with immunoSEQ multiplex PCR; TCRdb has only the in-frame clones, and not every one. The table lists under 200,000 clones, roughly 80% of them singletons. The CDR3 contains 15 residues. The trim removed 5 bases at V and 3 bases at J, leaving 7 bases unmatched. Germline-derived CDR1 and CDR2 are LNHNV and YYDKDF (reference sequence). The sequenced sample was PBMCs. The gene calls are TRBV15 and TRBJ2-7; 10 nucleotides match TRBD1. The clonotype was recovered from a man aged 35 to 55 in good health and CMV-seropositive. CDR3 protein: CATSRGTGEIYEQYF. The CDR3 bases are TGTGCCACCAGCCGAGGGACAGGGGAGATCTACGAGCAGTACTTC. The full variable domain, its missing parts supplied by reference TRBV15 and TRBJ2-7, is DAMVIQNPRYQVTQFGKPVTLSCSQTLNHNVMYWYQQKSSQAPKLLFHYYDKDFNNEADTPDNFQSRRPNTSFCFLDIRSPGLGDTAMYLCATSRGTGEIYEQYFGPGTRLTVT.